The 27 T cell receptor beta chains given below trace back to one sample, sequenced in a study of cytomegalovirus exposure and HLA in healthy donors. The primer mix had 60 Vbeta and 13 Jbeta primers. Clones were read by immunoSEQ multiplex PCR, and TCRdb kept only the in-frame ones, dropping some. In the table there are about 160,000 clones, 83% of which are singletons. The sample was PBMCs. The receptors shown here come from a man aged 50 or older in good health and CMV-seropositive.

The chain couples TRBV29-1 to TRBJ2-7; 10 bases fit TRBD2. V was pared by 6 bases and J by 0 bases, with 5 bases of the junction left unmatched. From germline, CDR1 is SQVTM and CDR2 ANQGSEA. This CDR3 has 14 amino acids. The CDR3 bases are TGCAGCGTCGTACTAGCGGGGAGCTCCTACGAGCAGTACTTC. It is translated as CSVVLAGSSYEQYF.

This clone was counted between two and nine times. This sequence joins TRBV27 and TRBJ1-6, with D perhaps matching TRBD1 (6 bases). This CDR3 has 15 residues. V lost 3 bases to trimming and J lost 9 bases, with 15 bases between them. Germline V CDR1 and CDR2: MNHEY, SMNVEV (reference sequence). The CDR3 coding sequence is TGTGCCAGCAGTTTGCACCGGGACATAAGTTCACCCCTCCACTTT. It codes for CASSLHRDISSPLHF.

The chain links TRBV27 to TRBJ1-3; 10 bases agree with TRBD1. Germline CDR1 reads MNHEY; CDR2 reads SMNVEV (reference sequence). After removal of 4 bases from V and 0 bases from J, the junction contained 9 bases not matched to a gene. CDR3 length equals 18 residues. The CDR3 DNA reads as TGTGCCAGCAGTTCGACAGGGGGCTTAACCCTCTCTGGAAACACCATATATTTT. Translation: CASSSTGGLTLSGNTIYF.

The gene calls are TRBV7-9 and TRBJ2-5, with a possible D match to TRBD1 (5 bases). V was clipped by 7 bases and J by 0 bases, with 12 bases between them. CDR1 SEHNR and CDR2 FQNEAQ come from the germline V gene (reference sequence). This CDR3 comprises 14 residues. The CDR3 DNA sequence: TGTGCCAGCAAAACCGAGGACAACCAAGAGACCCAGTACTTC. Translation: CASKTEDNQETQYF.

V is TRBV29-1 and J is TRBJ1-1; a weak D match, TRBD1 (6 bases). Looked up from germline, CDR1 is SQVTM and CDR2 is ANQGSEA. The V end lost 6 bases, the J end lost 3 bases, and 11 bases lay between the germline ends. This CDR3 region has 12 residues. The CDR3 DNA follows: TGCAGCGTAGTACAGGGTTACACTGAAGCTTTCTTT. Encoded protein: CSVVQGYTEAFF.

The chain's CDR3 is CASSVAGGSSYEQYF. The CDR3 nucleotides are TGTGCCAGCAGCGTAGCGGGTGGGAGCTCCTACGAGCAGTACTTC. The genes are TRBV9 and TRBJ2-7, with D perhaps matching TRBD2 (5 bases). CDR1 is SGDLS, CDR2 YYNGEE, per germline. Trimming removed 0 bases at V and 0 bases at J, with 10 bases between. The length of the CDR3 is 15 residues.

This clone has just a few counts. The chain couples TRBV27 to TRBJ2-1, with TRBD1 identical over 8 bases. CDR1 is MNHEY, CDR2 SMNVEV, per germline (reference sequence). The CDR3 contains 15 residues. Trimming took 2 bases from V and 5 from J; bases not matched to a gene: 5. The CDR3 sequence is CASSLTGQVHNEQFF. CDR3 DNA: TGTGCCAGCAGTTTAACGGGACAGGTTCACAATGAGCAGTTCTTC.

The gene calls are TRBV7-2 and TRBJ2-5; the match to TRBD2 covers 8 bases. CDR3 length: 15 residues. V was clipped by 1 base and J by 2 bases; unmatched bases: 3. The germline V gene has CDR1 SGHTA and CDR2 FQGNSA. Here the CDR3 DNA reads TGTGCCAGCAGCTTAGTTAGCGGGGATCAAGAGACCCAGTACTTC. This gives the protein CASSLVSGDQETQYF.

The chain joins TRBV21-1 to TRBJ1-1. TRBV21-1 is marked as a pseudogene. This CDR3 region has 15 residues. The DNA for the CDR3 is TGTGCCAGCAGCAAGATCCGGGGGATGGACACTGAAGCTTTCTTT. It translates to CASSKIRGMDTEAFF.

This chain links TRBV7-8 with TRBJ2-5, with 7 bases matching TRBD1. CDR3 length: 16 residues. CDR1 is SGHVS, CDR2 FQNEAQ, per germline. Trimming took 5 bases from V and 4 from J; bases not matched to a gene: 13. In DNA, the CDR3 is TGTGCCAGCAGCCCCTTGCTGGACAGGACGTTAGAGACCCAGTACTTC. This codes for CASSPLLDRTLETQYF.

V and J are TRBV7-2 and TRBJ1-5, with 9 positions matching TRBD1. CDR1 is SGHTA, CDR2 FQGNSA, per germline. J lost 9 bases, V lost 4 bases, and 10 bases had no gene match. This CDR3 region has 15 residues. This CDR3 is CASSSQTGGWRPQHF. The DNA for the CDR3 is TGTGCCAGCAGCTCCCAAACAGGGGGCTGGCGGCCCCAGCATTTT.

The V gene is TRBV6-4, the J gene TRBJ2-7; 7 bases fit TRBD2. Germline V lookup: CDR1 MRHNA, CDR2 SNTAGT. After removal of 2 bases from V and 3 bases from J, the junction contained 31 bases not matched to a gene. The CDR3 covers 23 residues. Here the CDR3 reads CASSDPQTGTKVGWVPVDYEQYF. The DNA for the CDR3 is TGTGCCAGCAGTGACCCCCAGACCGGGACTAAAGTAGGATGGGTCCCGGTCGACTACGAGCAGTACTTC.

V and J are TRBV6-5 and TRBJ2-1; D is unclear. V was trimmed by 8 bases and J by 2 bases, leaving 16 bases between them. This CDR3 is 15 amino acids long. Germline loops: CDR1 MNHEY, CDR2 SVGAGI. The CDR3 DNA reads TGTGCCAGCGGCCCGAACTACCTCCCCTACAATGAGCAGTTCTTC. Its translation is CASGPNYLPYNEQFF.

This clone was observed once. The CDR3: CASSLGLAEQETQYF. DNA for the CDR3: TGCGCCAGCAGCTTGGGACTAGCGGAGCAAGAGACCCAGTACTTC. V is TRBV5-1 and J is TRBJ2-5; TRBD2 aligns across 9 bases. J was trimmed by 2 bases and V by 0 bases; bases with no gene match: 2. Germline CDR1 SGHRS, CDR2 YFSETQ. CDR3 length: 15 residues.

The chain combines TRBV5-5 with TRBJ2-2; 9 nucleotides agree with TRBD1. This CDR3 is 15 amino acids long. Per the germline V gene, CDR1 is SGHKS and CDR2 is YYEKEE (reference sequence). Trimming at V came to 4 bases and at J to 3 bases, leaving 4 bases not matched to a gene. The CDR3 loop is CASSPGTGYTGELFF. CDR3 sequence (DNA): TGTGCCAGCAGCCCAGGGACAGGGTACACCGGGGAGCTGTTTTTT.

A remark on this clone: Different DNA sequences within this sample yield the same CDR3. CDR3: CASSLARLNTEAFF. The DNA for the CDR3 is TGTGCCAGCAGCTTAGCCCGTTTGAACACTGAAGCTTTCTTT. This chain connects TRBV7-9 to TRBJ1-1, with no clear D. V was clipped by 0 bases and J by 0 bases, with 5 bases between them. Germline CDR1 SEHNR, CDR2 FQNEAQ (reference sequence). CDR3 size: 14 residues.

The chain combines TRBV4-1 with TRBJ1-5, with a weak D call TRBD1 (5 bases). The CDR3 consists of 15 residues. Trimming removed 0 bases from V and 5 bases from J, with 11 bases in between. The germline V gene has CDR1 MGHRA and CDR2 YSYEKL. This CDR3 is CASSQDLRGDQPQHF. CDR3 in DNA: TGCGCCAGCAGCCAAGATTTGCGGGGGGATCAGCCCCAGCATTTT.

This clone is a singleton in its sample. This chain links TRBV6-6 with TRBJ1-1, with D perhaps TRBD1 (5 bases). Germline assignment: CDR1 MNHNY and CDR2 SVGAGI (reference sequence). V was trimmed by 8 bases and J by 6 bases, leaving 10 bases between them. The CDR3 runs 11 residues. In DNA, the CDR3 is TGTGCCAGCGGGGGGATCGCTGAAGCTTTCTTT. Its translation: CASGGIAEAFF.

The rearrangement links TRBV2 to TRBJ2-1, with 11 bases matching TRBD2. CDR3 size: 15 residues. Trimming cost V 2 bases and J 4 bases; bases outside gene matches: 1. Germline CDR1 is SNHLY and CDR2 is FYNNEI. CDR3 sequence (DNA): TGTGCCAGCAGTGAACGACTAGCGGGATACAATGAGCAGTTCTTC. It codes for CASSERLAGYNEQFF.

The rearrangement uses TRBV27 and TRBJ2-5; D remains ambiguous. The end of the DNA is better explained by TRBJ2-7, so the J call may be wrong. The germline V gene has CDR1 MNHEY and CDR2 SMNVEV (reference sequence). The CDR3 spans 13 residues. For the CDR3, the DNA is TGTGCCAGCGCCCGGGTTGGGGCCTACGAGCAGTACTTC. Protein: CASARVGAYEQYF.

The chain has TRBV7-2 and TRBJ2-7; D is uncertain. The CDR3 loop spans 11 amino acids. Trimming left V 5 bases short and J 2 bases short, with 4 bases between. Looked up from germline, CDR1 is SGHTA and CDR2 is FQGNSA. The CDR3 loop is CASSVTYEQYF. DNA for the CDR3: TGTGCCAGCAGCGTTACCTACGAGCAGTACTTC.

This chain joins TRBV5-4 and TRBJ2-1; D is possibly TRBD2 (5 bases). This CDR3 is 13 amino acids long. CDR1 is SGHNT and CDR2 is YYREEE in the germline V gene (reference sequence). The germline V and J ends were trimmed by 4 bases and 4 bases, with 9 bases remaining between them. The CDR3 is CASSEERYNEQFF. CDR3 nucleotide sequence: TGTGCCAGCAGCGAAGAGCGGTACAATGAGCAGTTCTTC.

The V and J genes are TRBV5-1 and TRBJ2-7; 13 positions agree with TRBD2. This CDR3 region has 16 residues. The V segment lost 0 bases and the J segment 2 bases; nucleotides outside the gene matches: 2. CDR1 is SGHRS and CDR2 is YFSETQ in the germline V gene. DNA for the CDR3: TGCGCCAGCAGCTTGGCGGGGACTAGCGGGACCTACGAGCAGTACTTC. Translating it yields CASSLAGTSGTYEQYF.

The chain employs TRBV11-3 and TRBJ2-3; the match to TRBD2 covers 13 bases. CDR3 size: 16 residues. Germline assignment: CDR1 SGHNT and CDR2 YENEEA. J lost 5 bases, V lost 5 bases, and 7 bases had no gene match. As DNA, the CDR3 is TGTGCCAGCAGCCCCGGACTAGCGGGAGCCAAAGATACGCAGTATTTT. Its translation: CASSPGLAGAKDTQYF.

Remarks on this clone: Germline and junction disagree at one end, which may indicate a read error. V is TRBV7-9 and J is TRBJ1-6; D is perhaps TRBD1 (6 bases). The CDR3 has 15 amino acids. CDR1 is SEHNR, CDR2 FQNEAQ, per germline (reference sequence). The CDR3 is CASSLGTAANSPPHF. CDR3 DNA sequence: TGTGCCAGCAGCTTAGGGACAGCAGCTAATTCACCCCCCCACTTT. The full variable domain, completed using reference TRBV7-9 and TRBJ1-6, is DTGVSQNPRHKITKRGQNVTFRCDPISEHNRLYWYRQTLGQGPEFLTYFQNEAQLEKSRLLSDRFSAERPKGSFSTLEIQRTEQGDSAMYLCASSLGTAANSPPHFGNGTRLTVT.

This clone was detected only a few times. This rearrangement joins TRBV6-4 to TRBJ2-3; 9 bases fit TRBD1. V was clipped by 0 bases and J by 6 bases; unmatched bases: 4. This CDR3 is built from 15 residues. The germline V gene has CDR1 MRHNA and CDR2 SNTAGT. The CDR3 DNA follows: TGTGCCAGCAGTGACTCCGGGACAGGGTCTGATACGCAGTATTTT. This translates into CASSDSGTGSDTQYF.

The CDR3 reads CASRRLGQGNTEAFF. The CDR3 nucleotides are TGTGCCAGCAGACGCCTGGGACAGGGGAACACTGAAGCTTTCTTT. V and J are TRBV6-5 and TRBJ1-1, with 9 nucleotides matching TRBD1. After removal of 6 bases from V and 1 base from J, the junction contained 6 bases not matched to a gene. The CDR3 contains 15 residues. Germline V gives CDR1 MNHEY, CDR2 SVGAGI.